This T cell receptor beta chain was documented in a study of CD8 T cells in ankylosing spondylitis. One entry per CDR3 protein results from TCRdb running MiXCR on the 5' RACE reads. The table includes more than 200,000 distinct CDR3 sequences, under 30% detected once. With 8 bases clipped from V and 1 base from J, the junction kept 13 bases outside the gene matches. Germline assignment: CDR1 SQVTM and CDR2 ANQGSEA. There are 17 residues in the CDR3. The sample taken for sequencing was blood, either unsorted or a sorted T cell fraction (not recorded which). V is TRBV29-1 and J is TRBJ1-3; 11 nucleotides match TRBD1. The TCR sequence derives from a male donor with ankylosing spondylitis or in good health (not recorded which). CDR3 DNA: TGCAGCATCCGATACCGGGACAGGGGGTTTTCTGGAAACACCATATATTTT. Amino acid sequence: CSIRYRDRGFSGNTIYF.